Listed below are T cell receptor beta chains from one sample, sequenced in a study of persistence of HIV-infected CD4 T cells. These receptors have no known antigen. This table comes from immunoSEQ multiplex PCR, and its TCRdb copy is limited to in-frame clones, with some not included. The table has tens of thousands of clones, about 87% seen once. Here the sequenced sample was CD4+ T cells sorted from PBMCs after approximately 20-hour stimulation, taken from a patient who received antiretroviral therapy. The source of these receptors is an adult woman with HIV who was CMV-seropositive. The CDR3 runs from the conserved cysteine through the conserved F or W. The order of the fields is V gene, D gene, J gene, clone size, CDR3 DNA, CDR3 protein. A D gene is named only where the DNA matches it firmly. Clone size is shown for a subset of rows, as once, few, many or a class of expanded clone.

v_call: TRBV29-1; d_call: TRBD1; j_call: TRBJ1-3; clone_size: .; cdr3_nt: TGCAGCGTTGATGCCGGGACAGGGGGAAACACCATATATTTT; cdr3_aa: CSVDAGTGGNTIYF
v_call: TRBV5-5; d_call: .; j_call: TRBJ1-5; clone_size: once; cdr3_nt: TGTGCCAGCAGCTTGGCTACAGGGCTGAGCAATCAGCCCCAGCATTTT; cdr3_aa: CASSLATGLSNQPQHF
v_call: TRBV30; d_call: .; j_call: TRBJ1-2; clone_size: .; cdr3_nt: TGTGCCTGGAGTGTACCGGACCGCTATGGCTACACCTTC; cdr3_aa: CAWSVPDRYGYTF
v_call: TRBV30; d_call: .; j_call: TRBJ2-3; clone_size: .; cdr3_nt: TGTGCCTGGAGTGTAAAGGCCGCGGGGACGCAGTATTTT; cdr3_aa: CAWSVKAAGTQYF
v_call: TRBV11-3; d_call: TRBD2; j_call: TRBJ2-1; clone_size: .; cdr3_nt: TGTGCCAGCAGCTTACGCGGGGGGGCAAATGAGCAGTTCTTC; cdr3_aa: CASSLRGGANEQFF
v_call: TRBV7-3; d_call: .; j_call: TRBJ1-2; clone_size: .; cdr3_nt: TGTGCCAGCAGCTTAACTAGGGTGAGCGATGGCTACACCTTC; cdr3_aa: CASSLTRVSDGYTF
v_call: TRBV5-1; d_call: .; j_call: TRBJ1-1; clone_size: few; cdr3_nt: TGCGCCAGCAGCTTGGAGGGGAGGGGACGGAACACTGAAGCTTTCTTT; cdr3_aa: CASSLEGRGRNTEAFF
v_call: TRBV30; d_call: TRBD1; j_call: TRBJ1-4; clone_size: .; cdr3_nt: TGTGCCTGGAGAGACAGGGGCACGGCTAATGAAAAACTGTTTTTT; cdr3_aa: CAWRDRGTANEKLFF
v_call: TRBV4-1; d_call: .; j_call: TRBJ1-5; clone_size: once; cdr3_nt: TGCGCCAGCAGCCAAACGTACCCTACTAGCAATCAGCCCCAGCATTTT; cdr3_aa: CASSQTYPTSNQPQHF
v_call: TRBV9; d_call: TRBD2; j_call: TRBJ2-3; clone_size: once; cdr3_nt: TGTGCCAGCAGCCCCGGGACTAGGGGGGCCGGTACGCAGTATTTT; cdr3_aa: CASSPGTRGAGTQYF
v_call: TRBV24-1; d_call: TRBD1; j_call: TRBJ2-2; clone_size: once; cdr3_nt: TGTGCCACCAGTGACTCTCCGGGACAGGGAAACACCGGGGAGCTGTTTTTT; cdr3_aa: CATSDSPGQGNTGELFF
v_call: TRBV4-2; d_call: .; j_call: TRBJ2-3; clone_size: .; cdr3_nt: TGTGCCAGCAGCGAGGGGGACTACACAGATACGCAGTATTTT; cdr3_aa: CASSEGDYTDTQYF
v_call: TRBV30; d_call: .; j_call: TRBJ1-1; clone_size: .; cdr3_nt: TGTGCCTGGAGTATTTCAACTAGGGCAGGTGAAGCTTTCTTT; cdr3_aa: CAWSISTRAGEAFF
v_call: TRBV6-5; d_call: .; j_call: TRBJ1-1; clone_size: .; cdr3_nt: TGTGCCAGCTCGAGGAAAAGGAACACTGAAGCTTTCTTT; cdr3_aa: CASSRKRNTEAFF
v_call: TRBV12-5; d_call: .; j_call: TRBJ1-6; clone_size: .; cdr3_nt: TGTGCTAGTGGTTTGGGGTCGAGCTCCTATAATTCACCCCTCCACTTT; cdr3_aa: CASGLGSSSYNSPLHF
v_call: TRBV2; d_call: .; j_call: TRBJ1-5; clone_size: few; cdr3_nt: TGTGCCAGCAGTGCGGATTATAGCAATCAGCCCCAGCATTTT; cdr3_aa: CASSADYSNQPQHF
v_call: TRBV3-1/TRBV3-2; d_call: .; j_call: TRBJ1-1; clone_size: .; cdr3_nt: TGTGCAGTAAGACGGGGGCCGAGCACTGAAGCTTTCTTT; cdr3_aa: CAVRRGPSTEAFF
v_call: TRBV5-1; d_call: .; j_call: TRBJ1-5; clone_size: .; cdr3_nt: TGCGCCAGCAGCTTGGCAGGGCGCAATCAGCCCCAGCATTTT; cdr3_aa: CASSLAGRNQPQHF
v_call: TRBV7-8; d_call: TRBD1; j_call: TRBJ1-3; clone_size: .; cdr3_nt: TGTGCCAGCAGCTTAGCTGGACAGGGGATAGCTGGAAACACCATATATTTT; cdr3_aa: CASSLAGQGIAGNTIYF
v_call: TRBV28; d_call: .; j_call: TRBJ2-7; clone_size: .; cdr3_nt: TGTGCCAGCAGTACTGGGAAGTACGAGCAGTACTTC; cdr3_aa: CASSTGKYEQYF
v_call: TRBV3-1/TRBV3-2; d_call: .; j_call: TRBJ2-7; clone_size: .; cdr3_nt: TGTGCCAGCAGCCCCGGGGGCTACGAGCAGTACTTC; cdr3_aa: CASSPGGYEQYF
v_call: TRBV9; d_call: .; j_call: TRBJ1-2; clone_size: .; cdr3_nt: TGTGCCAGCAGCTCCGAGGGGGGGTATGGTGGCTACACCTTC; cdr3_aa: CASSSEGGYGGYTF